The source of this T cell receptor beta chain is a study of shared clonotypes between healthy human individuals. Using immunoSEQ multiplex PCR, the repertoire was profiled, and TCRdb retains in-frame clones only, with some absent. The data show over a million clones, approximately 80% seen once. The CDR3 consists of 12 residues. Trimming pared 4 bases from V and 7 bases from J, leaving 11 bases between. The germline gives CDR1 SGHRS, CDR2 YFSETQ. This TCR was sampled from a man younger than 30 in good health. Some clones in this sample may be carry-over from other donors' samples. This sequence joins TRBV5-1 and TRBJ2-5, with D uncertain. The sequencing input was memory CD4+ T cells from PBMCs. Described subset: CD45RA-negative fraction. The CDR3 is CASSVEIGTQYF. In DNA, the CDR3 is TGCGCCAGCAGCGTCGAGATTGGGACCCAGTACTTC.